The 7 T cell receptor beta chains given below trace back to one sample, sequenced in a study of CD8+ T cells in alopecia areata (dated by TCRdb to 2017 to 2018). The method was the immunoSEQ multiplex PCR assay. RNA was extracted from all samples and reverse transcribed into cDNA, which served as template for TCR sequencing. TCRdb took this table from immuneACCESS and kept in-frame rearrangements with V and J called. Such tables lack part of the clones; where checked against another copy, unresolved V genes explain under half of the gap, and the rest is unexplained. The sample records roughly 120,000 clones, 30% to 40% of which are singletons. The top ten clonotypes cover 3% to 3.5% of the sample. Sequencing input: CD4+ T cells sorted from blood. The receptors come from a human donor with alopecia areata.

The chain couples TRBV7-9 to TRBJ2-7; D might be TRBD1 (6 bases). Trimming took 2 bases from V and 5 from J, leaving 13 bases between them. Germline V gives CDR1 SEHNR, CDR2 FQNEAQ (reference sequence). CDR3 length: 14 amino acids. The CDR3 here is CASSLMGAGDEQYF. The DNA for the CDR3 is TGTGCCAGCAGCTTAATGGGGGCTGGCGACGAGCAGTACTTC.

This clone has just one count. The J gene is TRBJ2-5, the V gene TRBV11-2; TRBD1 matches 9 bases. Trimming removed 5 bases from V and 2 bases from J; junction bases left unmatched: 12. This CDR3 has 17 residues. The germline gives CDR1 SGHAT, CDR2 FQNNGV. The CDR3 region has the DNA TGTGCCAGCAGCCCAATCAGGGACAGGGAGCTTCAAGAGACCCAGTACTTC. Translated: CASSPIRDRELQETQYF.

The V and J genes are TRBV7-2 and TRBJ1-2; no clear D. Trimming left V 5 bases short and J 6 bases short, with 16 bases between. The CDR3 extends over 14 amino acids. Germline assignment: CDR1 SGHTA and CDR2 FQGNSA. Written as DNA, the CDR3 is TGTGCCAGCAGCCTGACCCGGGCCGCGCATGGCTACACCTTC. This encodes CASSLTRAAHGYTF.

A few counts support this clone. The chain joins TRBV7-8 to TRBJ2-3; the D gene is possibly TRBD1 (6 bases). Germline V gene data show CDR1 as SGHVS and CDR2 as FQNEAQ. Trimming took 5 bases from V and 4 from J, leaving 25 bases between them. The CDR3 has 18 amino acids. Written as DNA, the CDR3 is TGTGCCAGCAGCCCTGGACGGGGATCACCCGAGGGGGCAGATACGCAGTATTTT. It specifies CASSPGRGSPEGADTQYF. Full variable domain (missing parts from reference TRBV7-8 and TRBJ2-3): GAGVSQSPRYKVAKRGQDVALRCDPISGHVSLFWYQQALGQGPEFLTYFQNEAQLDKSGLPSDRFFAERPEGSVSTLKIQRTQQEDSAVYLCASSPGRGSPEGADTQYFGPGTRLTVL.

This sequence joins TRBV27 and TRBJ1-1; 8 nucleotides align to TRBD1. With 2 bases clipped from V and 5 bases from J, the junction kept 4 bases outside the gene matches. CDR1 and CDR2 (germline): MNHEY, SMNVEV (reference sequence). The CDR3 loop spans 14 amino acids. This chain's CDR3 is CASSLGQGRTEAFF. DNA of the CDR3: TGTGCCAGCAGTTTAGGACAGGGCAGAACTGAAGCTTTCTTT.

This chain links TRBV29-1 with TRBJ2-1; unclear D gene. Germline V lookup: CDR1 SQVTM, CDR2 ANQGSEA. The V end was cut by 3 bases, the J end by 7 bases, with 7 bases between. The CDR3 has 11 residues. CDR3 sequence reads: CSVDLGNEQFF. CDR3 DNA: TGCAGCGTTGACCTCGGTAATGAGCAGTTCTTC.

This chain uses TRBV7-9 with TRBJ2-5; TRBD1 or TRBD2 may be the D gene (5 bases each). The CDR3 consists of 17 residues. CDR1 is SEHNR, CDR2 FQNEAQ, per germline (reference sequence). The V gene lost 3 bases and the J gene lost 10 bases, with 27 bases spanning the gap. CDR3 residues: CASSLQIPGTRPRGQYF. CDR3 in DNA: TGTGCCAGCAGCTTGCAAATCCCCGGGACCCGACCTCGAGGCCAGTACTTC. Looking up the rest from reference TRBV7-9 and TRBJ2-5 gives the full variable domain: DTGVSQNPRHKITKRGQNVTFRCDPISEHNRLYWYRQTLGQGPEFLTYFQNEAQLEKSRLLSDRFSAERPKGSFSTLEIQRTEQGDSAMYLCASSLQIPGTRPRGQYFGPGTRLLVL.